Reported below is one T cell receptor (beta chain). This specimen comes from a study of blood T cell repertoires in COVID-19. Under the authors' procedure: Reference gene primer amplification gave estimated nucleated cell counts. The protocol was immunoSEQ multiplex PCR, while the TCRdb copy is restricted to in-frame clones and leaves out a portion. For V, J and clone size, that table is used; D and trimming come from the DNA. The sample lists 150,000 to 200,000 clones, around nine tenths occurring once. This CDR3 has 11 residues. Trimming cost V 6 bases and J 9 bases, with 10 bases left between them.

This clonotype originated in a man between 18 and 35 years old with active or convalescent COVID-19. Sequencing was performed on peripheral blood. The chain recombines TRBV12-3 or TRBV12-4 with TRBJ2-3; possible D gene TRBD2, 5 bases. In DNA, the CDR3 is TGTGCCAGCAGCCCACTAGAAACGCAGTATTTT. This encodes CASSPLETQYF.